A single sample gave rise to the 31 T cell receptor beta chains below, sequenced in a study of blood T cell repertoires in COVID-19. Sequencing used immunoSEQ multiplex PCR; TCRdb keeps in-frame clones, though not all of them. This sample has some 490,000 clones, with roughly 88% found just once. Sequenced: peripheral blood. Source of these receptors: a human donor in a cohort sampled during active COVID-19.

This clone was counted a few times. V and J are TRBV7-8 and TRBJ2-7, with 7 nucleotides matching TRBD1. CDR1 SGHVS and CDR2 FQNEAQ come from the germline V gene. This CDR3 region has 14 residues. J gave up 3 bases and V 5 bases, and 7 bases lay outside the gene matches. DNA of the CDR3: TGTGCCAGCAGCCCAACCGGGACAGACTACGAGCAGTACTTC. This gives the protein CASSPTGTDYEQYF.

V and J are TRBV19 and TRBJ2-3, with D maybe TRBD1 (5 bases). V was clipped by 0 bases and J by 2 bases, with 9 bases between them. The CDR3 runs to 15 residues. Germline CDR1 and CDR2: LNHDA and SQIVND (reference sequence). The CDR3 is CASSIDSGPTDTQYF. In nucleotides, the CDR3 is TGTGCCAGTAGTATAGACTCAGGGCCCACAGATACGCAGTATTTT. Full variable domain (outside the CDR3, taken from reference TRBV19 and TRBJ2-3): DGGITQSPKYLFRKEGQNVTLSCEQNLNHDAMYWYRQDPGQGLRLIYYSQIVNDFQKGDIAEGYSVSREKKESFPLTVTSAQKNPTAFYLCASSIDSGPTDTQYFGPGTRLTVL.

In DNA form, the CDR3 reads TGTGCCACCAGCAGCGGTGGGACGCAGTATTTT. Its protein product is CATSSGGTQYF. The chain carries TRBV24-1 and TRBJ2-3; perhaps TRBD2 as D (5 bases). CDR1 and CDR2 (germline): KGHDR, SFDVKD. V shed 7 bases and J shed 9 bases, with 10 bases lying between them. The CDR3 extends over 11 amino acids.

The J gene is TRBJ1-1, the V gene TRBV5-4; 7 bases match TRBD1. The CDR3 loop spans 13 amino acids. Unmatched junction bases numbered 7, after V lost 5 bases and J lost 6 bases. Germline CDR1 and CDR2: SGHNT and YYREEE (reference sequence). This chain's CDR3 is CASSSTGVPEAFF. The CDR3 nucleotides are TGTGCCAGCAGTTCTACAGGGGTCCCTGAAGCTTTCTTT.

In DNA, the CDR3 is TGTGCCAGCAGCCAAGCTTCGGGAGGAGAGACCCAGTACTTC. It encodes CASSQASGGETQYF. The genes are TRBV14 and TRBJ2-5; 7 bases fit TRBD2. The CDR3 covers 14 residues. V lost 1 base, J lost 4 bases, and 3 bases stayed unmatched. The V gene's germline CDR1 is SGHDN and CDR2 FVKESK. Full variable domain (missing parts from reference TRBV14 and TRBJ2-5): EAGVTQFPSHSVIEKGQTVTLRCDPISGHDNLYWYRRVMGKEIKFLLHFVKESKQDESGMPNNRFLAERTGGTYSTLKVQPAELEDSGVYFCASSQASGGETQYFGPGTRLLVL.

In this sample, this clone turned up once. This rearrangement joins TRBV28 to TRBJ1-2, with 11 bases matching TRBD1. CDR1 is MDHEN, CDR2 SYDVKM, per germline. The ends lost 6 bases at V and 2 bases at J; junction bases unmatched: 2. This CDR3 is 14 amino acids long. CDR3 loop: CASRGQGDNYGYTF. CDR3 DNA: TGTGCCAGCAGGGGACAGGGGGACAACTATGGCTACACCTTC.

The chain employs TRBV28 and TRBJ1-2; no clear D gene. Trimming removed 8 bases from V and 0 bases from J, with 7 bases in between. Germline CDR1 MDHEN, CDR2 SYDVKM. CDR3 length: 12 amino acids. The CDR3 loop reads CASLIANYGYTF. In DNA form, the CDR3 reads TGTGCCAGCTTGATAGCTAACTATGGCTACACCTTC.

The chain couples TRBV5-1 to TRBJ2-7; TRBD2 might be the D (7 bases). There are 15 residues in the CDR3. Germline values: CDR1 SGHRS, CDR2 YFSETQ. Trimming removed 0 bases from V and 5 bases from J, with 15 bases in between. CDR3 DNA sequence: TGCGCCAGCAGCTTGGAGGGAGGGGGGTTGGACGAGCAGTACTTC. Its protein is CASSLEGGGLDEQYF.

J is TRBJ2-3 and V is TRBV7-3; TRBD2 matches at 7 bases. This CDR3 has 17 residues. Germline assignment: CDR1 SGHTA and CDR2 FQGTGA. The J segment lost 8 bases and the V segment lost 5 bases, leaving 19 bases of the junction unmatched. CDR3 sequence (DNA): TGTGCCAGCAGCGACCTTCTGGGCGGGAGAATAAAGTCTACGCAGTATTTT. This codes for CASSDLLGGRIKSTQYF. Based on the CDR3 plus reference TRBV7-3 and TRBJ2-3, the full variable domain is GAGVSQTPSNKVTEKGKYVELRCDPISGHTALYWYRQSLGQGPEFLIYFQGTGAADDSGLPNDRFFAVRPEGSVSTLKIQRTERGDSAVYLCASSDLLGGRIKSTQYFGPGTRLTVL.

CDR3 sequence (DNA): TGCGCGACGAGGGCTAGCGGGAATGCAGATACGCAGTATTTT. Protein sequence: CATRASGNADTQYF. The chain links TRBV4-1 to TRBJ2-3; 9 nucleotides line up with TRBD2. This CDR3 contains 14 residues. From germline, CDR1 is MGHRA and CDR2 YSYEKL.

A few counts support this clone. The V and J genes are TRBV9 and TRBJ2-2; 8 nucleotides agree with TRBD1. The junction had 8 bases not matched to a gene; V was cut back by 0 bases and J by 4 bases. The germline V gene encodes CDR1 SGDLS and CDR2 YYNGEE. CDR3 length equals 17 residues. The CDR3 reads CASSVGPGGMGTGELFF. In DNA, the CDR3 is TGTGCCAGCAGCGTAGGCCCAGGGGGCATGGGCACCGGGGAGCTGTTTTTT.

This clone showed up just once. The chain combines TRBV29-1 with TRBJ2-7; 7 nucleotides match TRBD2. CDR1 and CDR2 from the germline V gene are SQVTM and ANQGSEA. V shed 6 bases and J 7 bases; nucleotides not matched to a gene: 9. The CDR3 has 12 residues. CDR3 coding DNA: TGCAGCGTCTCGATCCCGGGGGGTGAGCAGTACTTC. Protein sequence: CSVSIPGGEQYF.

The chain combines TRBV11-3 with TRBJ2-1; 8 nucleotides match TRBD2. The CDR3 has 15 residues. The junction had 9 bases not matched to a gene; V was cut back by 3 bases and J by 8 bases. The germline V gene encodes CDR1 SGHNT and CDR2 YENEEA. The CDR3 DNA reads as TGTGCCAGCAGCTTCGGTCAGGGACTAGGCGATGAGCAGTTCTTC. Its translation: CASSFGQGLGDEQFF.

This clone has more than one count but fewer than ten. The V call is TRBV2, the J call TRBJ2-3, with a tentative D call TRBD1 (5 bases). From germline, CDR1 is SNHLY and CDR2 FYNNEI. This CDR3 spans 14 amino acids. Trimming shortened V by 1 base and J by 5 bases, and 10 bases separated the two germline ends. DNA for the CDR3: TGTGCCAGCAGTGAAGGGTCTCAGGGAGATACGCAGTATTTT. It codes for CASSEGSQGDTQYF.

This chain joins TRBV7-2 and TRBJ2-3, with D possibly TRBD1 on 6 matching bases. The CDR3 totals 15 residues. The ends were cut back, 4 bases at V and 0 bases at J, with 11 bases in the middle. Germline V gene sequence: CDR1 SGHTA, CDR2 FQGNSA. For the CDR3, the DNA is TGTGCCAGCAGCTCAGCGACAGGAAGCACAGATACGCAGTATTTT. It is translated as CASSSATGSTDTQYF.

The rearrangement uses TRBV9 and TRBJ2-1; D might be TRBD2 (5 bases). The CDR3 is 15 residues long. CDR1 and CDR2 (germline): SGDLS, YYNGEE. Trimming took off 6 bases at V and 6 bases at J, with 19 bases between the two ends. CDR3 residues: CASTEGRSTRNEQFF. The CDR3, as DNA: TGTGCCAGCACCGAGGGCAGGTCGACTCGCAATGAGCAGTTCTTC.

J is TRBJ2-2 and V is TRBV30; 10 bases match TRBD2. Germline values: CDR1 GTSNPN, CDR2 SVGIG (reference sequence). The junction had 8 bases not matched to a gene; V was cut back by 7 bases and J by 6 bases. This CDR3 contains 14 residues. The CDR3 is CAFASGRAAGELFF. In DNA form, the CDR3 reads TGTGCCTTTGCAAGCGGGAGGGCGGCCGGGGAGCTGTTTTTT. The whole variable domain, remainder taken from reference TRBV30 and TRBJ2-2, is SQTIHQWPATLVQPVGSPLSLECTVEGTSNPNLYWYRQAAGRGLQLLFYSVGIGQISSEVPQNLSASRPQDRQFILSSKKLLLSDSGFYLCAFASGRAAGELFFGEGSRLTVL.

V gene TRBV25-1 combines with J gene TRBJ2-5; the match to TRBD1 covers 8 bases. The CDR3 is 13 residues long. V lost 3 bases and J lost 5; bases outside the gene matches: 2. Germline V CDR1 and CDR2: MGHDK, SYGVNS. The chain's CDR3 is CASSDRGRETQYF. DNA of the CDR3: TGTGCCAGCAGTGACAGGGGGCGGGAGACCCAGTACTTC.

In DNA, the CDR3 is TGTGCCAGCAGCGGTGGGGCCAGGGGGTCCCTCTCTGGAAACACCATATATTTT. Encoded protein: CASSGGARGSLSGNTIYF. The gene calls are TRBV7-9 and TRBJ1-3; 7 bases align to TRBD1. Germline V lookup: CDR1 SEHNR, CDR2 FQNEAQ (reference sequence). The CDR3 spans 18 residues. After removal of 5 bases from V and 0 bases from J, the junction contained 13 bases not matched to a gene.

The CDR3 is CASSLQGRGQPQHF. The CDR3 DNA reads as TGTGCCAGCAGTTTACAGGGTAGAGGTCAGCCCCAGCATTTT. The V call is TRBV27, the J call TRBJ1-5; weak D call: TRBD1 (5 bases). Trimming pared 2 bases from V and 6 bases from J, leaving 11 bases between. CDR1 MNHEY and CDR2 SMNVEV come from the germline V gene (reference sequence). The CDR3 sequence is 14 residues long.

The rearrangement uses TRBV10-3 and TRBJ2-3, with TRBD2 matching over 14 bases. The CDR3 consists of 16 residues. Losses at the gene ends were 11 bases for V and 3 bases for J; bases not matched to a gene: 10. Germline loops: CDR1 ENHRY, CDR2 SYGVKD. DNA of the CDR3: TGTGCCGCGGGGACTAGCGGGAGTACGGGGACAGATACGCAGTATTTT. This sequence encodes CAAGTSGSTGTDTQYF.

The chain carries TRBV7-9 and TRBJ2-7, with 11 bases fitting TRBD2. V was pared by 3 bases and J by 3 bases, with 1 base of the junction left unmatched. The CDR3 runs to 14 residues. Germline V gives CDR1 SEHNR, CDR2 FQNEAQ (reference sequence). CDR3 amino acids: CASSFGTSGYEQYF. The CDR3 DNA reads TGTGCCAGCAGCTTCGGGACTAGCGGCTACGAGCAGTACTTC.

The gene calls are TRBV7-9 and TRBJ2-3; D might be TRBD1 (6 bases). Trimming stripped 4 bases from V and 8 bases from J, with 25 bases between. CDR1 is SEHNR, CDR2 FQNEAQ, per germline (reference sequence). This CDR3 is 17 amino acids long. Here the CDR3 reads CASSSTSLGASGATQYF. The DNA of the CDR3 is TGTGCCAGCAGCTCGACTTCACTAGGAGCGTCAGGGGCTACGCAGTATTTT.

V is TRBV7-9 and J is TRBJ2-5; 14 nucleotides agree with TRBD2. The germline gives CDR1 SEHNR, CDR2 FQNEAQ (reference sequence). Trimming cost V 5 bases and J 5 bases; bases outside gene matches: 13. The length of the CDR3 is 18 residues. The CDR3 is CASSIRPGLAGVRETQYF. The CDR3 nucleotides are TGTGCCAGCAGCATACGTCCGGGACTAGCGGGAGTCCGGGAGACCCAGTACTTC.

CDR3 sequence (DNA): TGTGCCAGTAGTAGCCAGACAGGGGACGAGCAGTACTTC. This gives the protein CASSSQTGDEQYF. The chain employs TRBV19 and TRBJ2-7; 8 bases agree with TRBD1. The germline gives CDR1 LNHDA, CDR2 SQIVND (reference sequence). The ends lost 4 bases at V and 5 bases at J; junction bases unmatched: 4. This CDR3 is built from 13 residues.

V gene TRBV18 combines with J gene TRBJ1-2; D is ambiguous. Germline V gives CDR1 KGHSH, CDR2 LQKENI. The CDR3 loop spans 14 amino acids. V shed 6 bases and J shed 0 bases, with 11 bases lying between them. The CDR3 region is CASSPELANYGYTF. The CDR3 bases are TGTGCCAGCTCTCCAGAGTTAGCTAACTATGGCTACACCTTC.

CDR3 in DNA: TGTGCCAGCAGCCAAGATGAAGGGCGGGAGCCCAGGGAGACCCAGTACTTC. Translation gives CASSQDEGREPRETQYF. The chain joins TRBV4-2 to TRBJ2-5, with TRBD2 identical over 7 bases. J gave up 5 bases and V 0 bases, and 12 bases lay outside the gene matches. The CDR3 consists of 17 residues. Germline V lookup: CDR1 LGHNA, CDR2 YNFKEQ.

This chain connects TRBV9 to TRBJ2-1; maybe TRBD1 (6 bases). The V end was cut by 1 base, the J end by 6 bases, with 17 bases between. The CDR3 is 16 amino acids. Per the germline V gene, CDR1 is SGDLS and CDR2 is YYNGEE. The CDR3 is CASSVTAFLGGNEQFF. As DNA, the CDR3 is TGTGCCAGCAGCGTAACAGCTTTTTTAGGGGGCAATGAGCAGTTCTTC. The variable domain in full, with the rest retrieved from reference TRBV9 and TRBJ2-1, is DSGVTQTPKHLITATGQRVTLRCSPRSGDLSVYWYQQSLDQGLQFLIQYYNGEERAKGNILERFSAQQFPDLHSELNLSSLELGDSALYFCASSVTAFLGGNEQFFGPGTRLTVL.

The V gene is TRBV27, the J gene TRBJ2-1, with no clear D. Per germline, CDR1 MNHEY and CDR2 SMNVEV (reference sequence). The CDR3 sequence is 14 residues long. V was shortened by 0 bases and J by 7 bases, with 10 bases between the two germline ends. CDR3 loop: CASSLSGIGNEQFF. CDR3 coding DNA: TGTGCCAGCAGTTTATCAGGAATCGGGAATGAGCAGTTCTTC.

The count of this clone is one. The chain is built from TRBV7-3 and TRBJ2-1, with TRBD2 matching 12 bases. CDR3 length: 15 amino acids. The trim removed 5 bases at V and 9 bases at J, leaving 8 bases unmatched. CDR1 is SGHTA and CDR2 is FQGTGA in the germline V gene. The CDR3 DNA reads TGTGCCAGCAGCCCCGGACTAGCGGGATCACTTGAGCAGTTCTTC. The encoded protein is CASSPGLAGSLEQFF.

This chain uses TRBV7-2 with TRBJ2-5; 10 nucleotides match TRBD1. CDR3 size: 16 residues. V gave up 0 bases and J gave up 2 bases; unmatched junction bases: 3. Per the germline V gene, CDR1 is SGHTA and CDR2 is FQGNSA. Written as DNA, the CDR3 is TGTGCCAGCAGCTTAGCACCGGGACAGGGGCAAGAGACCCAGTACTTC. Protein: CASSLAPGQGQETQYF.